A single sample is the source of the 29 T cell receptor beta chains below, sequenced in a study of shared clonotypes between healthy human individuals. The repertoire was sequenced with immunoSEQ multiplex PCR; TCRdb's copy has only in-frame clones and lacks some. The table lists approximately 980,000 clones, 76% of them singletons. The specimen was memory CD4+ T cells sorted from blood. Subset noted: CD45RA-negative fraction. The receptors derive from a man between 18 and 29 years old in good health.

The V call is TRBV18, the J call TRBJ1-1; D uncertain. V was trimmed by 1 base and J by 2 bases, leaving 11 bases between them. The germline V gene encodes CDR1 KGHSH and CDR2 LQKENI. This CDR3 is built from 15 residues. The DNA for the CDR3 is TGTGCCAGCTCACCACTCGGAACCCTAAACACTGAAGCTTTCTTT. Amino acid sequence: CASSPLGTLNTEAFF.

The chain couples TRBV9 to TRBJ1-1; tentative D call: TRBD1 (5 bases). V was shortened by 2 bases and J by 0 bases, with 14 bases between the two germline ends. The CDR3 covers 16 residues. Germline-derived CDR1 and CDR2 are SGDLS and YYNGEE. The CDR3 DNA sequence: TGTGCCAGCAGCGTTTCTCCGACAGCTCTGAACACTGAAGCTTTCTTT. Translating gives CASSVSPTALNTEAFF.

The V gene is TRBV23-1, the J gene TRBJ2-5; TRBD2 matches at 12 bases. TRBV23-1 is an open reading frame whose function is uncertain. V shed 2 bases and J 1 base; nucleotides not matched to a gene: 5. The CDR3 totals 17 residues. CDR3 sequence: CASSQQGLAGLQETQYF. In DNA, the CDR3 is TGCGCCAGCAGTCAACAGGGACTAGCGGGTCTCCAAGAGACCCAGTACTTC.

J is TRBJ1-2 and V is TRBV4-1; D call uncertain. Deletions cut 0 bases from V and 4 bases from J, with 12 bases between. The V gene's germline CDR1 is MGHRA and CDR2 YSYEKL. The CDR3 sequence is 15 residues long. The CDR3 bases are TGCGCCAGCAGCCAAGATCGGGCAGGACTCTATGGCTACACCTTC. Protein: CASSQDRAGLYGYTF.

This chain connects TRBV2 to TRBJ2-7; weak D call: TRBD1 (6 bases). This CDR3 has 14 residues. Trimming left V 5 bases short and J 4 bases short, with 15 bases between. Germline CDR1 is SNHLY and CDR2 is FYNNEI. The CDR3 bases are TGTGCCAGCAGTATACAGGGAAAAGGTTACGAGCAGTACTTC. Translating gives CASSIQGKGYEQYF. Together with reference TRBV2 and TRBJ2-7, the CDR3 gives the full variable domain: EPEVTQTPSHQVTQMGQEVILRCVPISNHLYFYWYRQILGQKVEFLVSFYNNEISEKSEIFDDQFSVERPDGSNFTLKIRSTKLEDSAMYFCASSIQGKGYEQYFGPGTRLTVT.

The chain has TRBV2 and TRBJ2-7; no clear D gene. Germline V lookup: CDR1 SNHLY, CDR2 FYNNEI. V gave up 5 bases and J gave up 2 bases, with 7 bases separating them. This CDR3 has 12 residues. In DNA form, the CDR3 reads TGTGCCAGCAGTACATTAACCTACGAGCAGTACTTC. This codes for CASSTLTYEQYF.

This rearrangement joins TRBV10-3 to TRBJ2-1, with D possibly being TRBD2 (5 bases). V was cut by 2 bases and J by 10 bases, with 18 bases left in between. The length of the CDR3 is 15 residues. Germline values: CDR1 ENHRY, CDR2 SYGVKD. This chain's CDR3 is CAISEGLAGPREQFF. CDR3 coding DNA: TGTGCCATCAGTGAGGGCCTAGCAGGCCCCCGGGAGCAGTTCTTC.

The chain combines TRBV6-4 with TRBJ1-3; no reliable D call. The CDR3 consists of 14 residues. Per the germline V gene, CDR1 is MRHNA and CDR2 is SNTAGT. Between the trimmed V and J ends, which lost 3 bases and 0 bases, there was a span of 6 bases. CDR3 amino acids: CASSDSGSGNTIYF. CDR3 nucleotide sequence: TGTGCCAGCAGTGATAGCGGCTCTGGAAACACCATATATTTT.

The chain couples TRBV7-9 to TRBJ1-1; perhaps TRBD1 as D (6 bases). Per the germline V gene, CDR1 is SEHNR and CDR2 is FQNEAQ (reference sequence). Deletions cut 5 bases from V and 7 bases from J, with 11 bases between. CDR3 length: 12 amino acids. CDR3 region: CASSNRDYEAFF. The CDR3 region has the DNA TGTGCCAGCAGCAACAGGGACTATGAAGCTTTCTTT.

The gene calls are TRBV4-3 and TRBJ2-3; 8 bases agree with TRBD1. CDR1 and CDR2 (germline): LGHNA, YSLEER. The CDR3 loop spans 16 amino acids. Unmatched junction bases numbered 6, after V lost 1 base and J lost 3 bases. The CDR3 DNA follows: TGCGCCAGCAGCCAAGGAGACAGGGGAGGAACAGATACGCAGTATTTT. Its translation is CASSQGDRGGTDTQYF.

V usage is TRBV7-2 and J usage is TRBJ2-5; 8 bases align to TRBD2. Germline CDR1 reads SGHTA; CDR2 reads FQGNSA. The CDR3 length is 19 residues. V was pared by 5 bases and J by 1 base, with 18 bases of the junction left unmatched. CDR3 nucleotides: TGTGCCAGCAGCCCCCCCGGGACTAGATCTAGATGGGGCCAAGAGACCCAGTACTTC. This codes for CASSPPGTRSRWGQETQYF.

The rearrangement links TRBV5-4 to TRBJ2-3; 10 bases are shared with TRBD2. The V gene's germline CDR1 is SGHNT and CDR2 YYREEE (reference sequence). The ends lost 0 bases at V and 7 bases at J; junction bases unmatched: 2. The CDR3 has 14 amino acids. The CDR3 is CASSLVTSGNTQYF. CDR3 sequence (DNA): TGTGCCAGCAGCTTGGTAACTAGCGGGAATACGCAGTATTTT.

This sequence joins TRBV6-5 and TRBJ2-7, with 8 nucleotides matching TRBD2. The CDR3 contains 14 residues. Trimming took 8 bases from V and 2 from J; bases not matched to a gene: 8. In germline, CDR1 is MNHEY, CDR2 SVGAGI. As DNA, the CDR3 is TGTGCCAGCGGTAAAGGTAGCGGGACCTACGAGCAGTACTTC. Residues: CASGKGSGTYEQYF.

J is TRBJ2-7 and V is TRBV5-1; D may be TRBD1 (6 bases). Looked up from germline, CDR1 is SGHRS and CDR2 is YFSETQ. The CDR3 length is 15 residues. Trimming pared 0 bases from V and 2 bases from J, leaving 12 bases between. The CDR3, as DNA: TGCGCCAGCAGCTTGGAGACAGGTTCCACCTACGAGCAGTACTTC. This translates into CASSLETGSTYEQYF.

J is TRBJ2-7 and V is TRBV5-8, with 10 bases lining up with TRBD1. The V gene end was trimmed by 7 bases and the J gene end by 0 bases; junction bases not matched to a gene: 7. CDR1 is SGHTS and CDR2 is YDEGEE in the germline V gene. This CDR3 has 15 amino acids. CDR3 DNA sequence: TGTGCCAGCGGACCCTGGACAGGGGGCTCCTACGAGCAGTACTTC. Translated: CASGPWTGGSYEQYF.

This rearrangement joins TRBV4-1 to TRBJ2-2; D not certain. Trimming left V 0 bases short and J 2 bases short, with 10 bases between. The CDR3 runs 16 residues. Germline V gene data show CDR1 as MGHRA and CDR2 as YSYEKL. For the CDR3, the DNA is TGCGCCAGCAGCCAAGAGAGTCCACATAACACCGGGGAGCTGTTTTTT. Translated: CASSQESPHNTGELFF.

This clone was seen at least ten times. The chain has TRBV5-1 and TRBJ2-1; 12 nucleotides align to TRBD2. Trimming cost V 4 bases and J 6 bases; bases outside gene matches: 8. Germline CDR1 SGHRS, CDR2 YFSETQ. The CDR3 sequence is 16 residues long. The CDR3 spells CASSPGTSGFSNEQFF. CDR3 sequence (DNA): TGCGCCAGCAGCCCGGGGACTAGCGGGTTTTCCAATGAGCAGTTCTTC.

The V and J genes are TRBV6-1 and TRBJ2-3, with D unclear. The CDR3 covers 14 residues. Germline V lookup: CDR1 MNHNS, CDR2 SASEGT. Trimming cost V 10 bases and J 0 bases, with 14 bases left between them. The CDR3 here is CATDQGRSTDTQYF. The DNA of the CDR3 is TGTGCCACCGACCAAGGACGGAGCACAGATACGCAGTATTTT.

This chain links TRBV11-3 with TRBJ2-1; D gene unclear. This CDR3 comprises 16 residues. Germline V gene lookup returns CDR1 SGHNT and CDR2 YENEEA. With 5 bases removed from V and 3 bases from J, the gap between germline ends came to 17 bases. The CDR3 is CASSTEGGAVYNEQFF. CDR3 nucleotide sequence: TGTGCCAGCAGCACAGAAGGCGGTGCGGTCTACAATGAGCAGTTCTTC. Together with reference TRBV11-3 and TRBJ2-1, the CDR3 gives the full variable domain: EAGVVQSPRYKIIEKKQPVAFWCNPISGHNTLYWYLQNLGQGPELLIRYENEEAVDDSQLPKDRFSAERLKGVDSTLKIQPAELGDSAVYLCASSTEGGAVYNEQFFGPGTRLTVL.

V gene TRBV9 combines with J gene TRBJ2-7; D remains unclear. The germline V and J ends were trimmed by 4 bases and 3 bases, with 17 bases remaining between them. Germline V gives CDR1 SGDLS, CDR2 YYNGEE. The CDR3 covers 15 residues. CDR3 protein: CASSLRPATIYEQYF. The CDR3 bases are TGTGCCAGCAGCCTCAGACCAGCGACAATCTACGAGCAGTACTTC.

This rearrangement joins TRBV5-4 to TRBJ2-2, with 8 positions matching TRBD1. V was clipped by 4 bases and J by 3 bases; unmatched bases: 5. Looked up from germline, CDR1 is SGHNT and CDR2 is YYREEE (reference sequence). This CDR3 region has 15 residues. CDR3 nucleotide sequence: TGTGCCAGCAGCCAGGGGGCGGTGGACACCGGGGAGCTGTTTTTT. Amino acid sequence: CASSQGAVDTGELFF.

The gene calls are TRBV4-3 and TRBJ1-4, with D possibly TRBD1 on 5 matching bases. This CDR3 has 20 residues. Germline CDR1 LGHNA, CDR2 YSLEER. The ends were cut back, 0 bases at V and 6 bases at J, with 26 bases in the middle. The CDR3 loop is CASSQESPGRFSPLDEKLFF. Here the CDR3 DNA reads TGCGCCAGCAGCCAAGAATCGCCAGGGCGGTTTAGTCCCCTAGATGAAAAACTGTTTTTT.

The V and J genes are TRBV9 and TRBJ1-2; D call uncertain. The V gene's germline CDR1 is SGDLS and CDR2 YYNGEE. The CDR3 has 14 amino acids. The V gene lost 0 bases and the J gene lost 8 bases, with 14 bases spanning the gap. This chain's CDR3 is CASSVDRPTKGYTF. DNA for the CDR3: TGTGCCAGCAGCGTAGATCGACCCACTAAAGGCTACACCTTC.

The chain carries TRBV7-2 and TRBJ2-1; TRBD1 agrees at 8 bases. The CDR3 has 15 amino acids. CDR1 and CDR2 from the germline V gene are SGHTA and FQGNSA. The trim removed 4 bases at V and 6 bases at J, leaving 8 bases unmatched. Here the CDR3 DNA reads TGTGCCAGCAGCTCGGCCCTGCAGGGGGCCAATGAGCAGTTCTTC. Protein: CASSSALQGANEQFF.

The chain links TRBV7-2 to TRBJ1-2, with D uncertain. The CDR3 sequence is 14 residues long. Per the germline V gene, CDR1 is SGHTA and CDR2 is FQGNSA. Trimming cost V 4 bases and J 12 bases, with 21 bases left between them. CDR3: CASSSAKWVAGNTF. CDR3 DNA: TGTGCCAGCAGCTCAGCAAAATGGGTAGCAGGAAACACCTTC.

This clone was detected only a few times. The chain joins TRBV19 to TRBJ1-5, with D possibly TRBD1 on 5 matching bases. Per the germline V gene, CDR1 is LNHDA and CDR2 is SQIVND (reference sequence). The V end was cut by 4 bases, the J end by 4 bases, with 20 bases between. This CDR3 has 17 amino acids. CDR3: CASSNQGGSGGNQPQHF. The CDR3 nucleotides are TGTGCCAGTAGTAACCAGGGAGGGAGTGGTGGAAATCAGCCCCAGCATTTT.

About this clone: With only one base between it and a far larger clone, this is likely a read error. The rearrangement links TRBV7-9 to TRBJ1-4; 8 bases match TRBD1. CDR3 length: 13 amino acids. Germline V CDR1 and CDR2: SEHNR, FQNEAQ (reference sequence). The trim removed 6 bases at V and 6 bases at J, leaving 3 bases unmatched. Written as DNA, the CDR3 is TGTGCCAGCAGTACAGGGGGGGATGAAAAACTGTTTTTT. This gives the protein CASSTGGDEKLFF.

V usage is TRBV11-3 and J usage is TRBJ2-1; TRBD2 matches 9 bases. The ends lost 1 base at V and 10 bases at J; junction bases unmatched: 2. Germline-derived CDR1 and CDR2 are SGHNT and YENEEA. This CDR3 comprises 13 residues. CDR3 region: CASSLGLAGEQFF. The DNA for the CDR3 is TGTGCCAGCAGCTTAGGTCTAGCGGGGGAGCAGTTCTTC.

The genes are TRBV11-3 and TRBJ2-2; 15 bases map to TRBD2. V was pared by 5 bases and J by 5 bases, with 3 bases of the junction left unmatched. CDR3 length: 16 amino acids. CDR1 and CDR2 from the germline V gene are SGHNT and YENEEA. The CDR3 region is CASSPGTSGRTGELFF. DNA of the CDR3: TGTGCCAGCAGCCCCGGGACTAGCGGGAGGACCGGGGAGCTGTTTTTT. The full variable domain, completed using reference TRBV11-3 and TRBJ2-2, is EAGVVQSPRYKIIEKKQPVAFWCNPISGHNTLYWYLQNLGQGPELLIRYENEEAVDDSQLPKDRFSAERLKGVDSTLKIQPAELGDSAVYLCASSPGTSGRTGELFFGEGSRLTVL.